This paragraph reports one T cell receptor (beta chain). What it binds is not known. The CDR3 is made up of 16 amino acids. The germline CDR1 and CDR2 sequences are LGHNA and YSLEER. Losses at the gene ends were 3 bases for V and 5 bases for J; bases not matched to a gene: 12. These data come from a study of cytomegalovirus exposure and HLA in healthy donors. Broader study findings: Presence/absence results assume similar sequencing depth per donor, which may not hold. Rarity marked most TCR sequences, yet some public TCRs occurred in many donors.

Researchers ran the PCR with 60 Vbeta and 13 Jbeta primers. In the authors' methods: Per a later analysis, the number of unique TCR beta chains was about 78 million, of which roughly 9.9 million were shared. Only in-frame clones appear in the TCRdb table, and some are missing; sequencing was by immunoSEQ multiplex PCR. The V and J calls and the clone size are those of that table, but D and trimming were determined from the DNA. Among approximately 200,000 clones listed, approximately 80% were seen once. Material: PBMCs. The chain employs TRBV4-3 and TRBJ1-1; TRBD1 matches at 7 bases. The receptor's source is a woman aged 30 to 39 in good health and CMV-seropositive. Here the CDR3 DNA reads TGCGCCAGCAGCCAGGTCACTGGACAGGCGATAACTGAAGCTTTCTTT. Translating gives CASSQVTGQAITEAFF.